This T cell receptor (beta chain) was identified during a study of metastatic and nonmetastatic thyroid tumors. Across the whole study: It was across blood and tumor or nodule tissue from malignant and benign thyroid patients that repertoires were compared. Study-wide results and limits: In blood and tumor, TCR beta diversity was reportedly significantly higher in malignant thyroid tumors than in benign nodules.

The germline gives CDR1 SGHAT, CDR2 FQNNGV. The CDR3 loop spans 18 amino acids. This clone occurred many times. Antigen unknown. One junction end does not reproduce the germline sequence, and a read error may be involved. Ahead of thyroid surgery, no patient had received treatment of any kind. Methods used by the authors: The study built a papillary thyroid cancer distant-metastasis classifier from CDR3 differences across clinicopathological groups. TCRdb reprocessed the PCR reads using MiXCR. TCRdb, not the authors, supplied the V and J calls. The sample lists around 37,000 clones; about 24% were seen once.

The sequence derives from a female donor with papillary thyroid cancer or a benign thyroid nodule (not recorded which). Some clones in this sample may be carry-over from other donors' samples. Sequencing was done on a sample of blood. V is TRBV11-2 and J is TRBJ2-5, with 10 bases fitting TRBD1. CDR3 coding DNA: TGTGCCAGCAGCCTAGATCCCGGGACAGGGGATTTGGGAGAGACCCAGTACTTC. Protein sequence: CASSLDPGTGDLGETQYF.